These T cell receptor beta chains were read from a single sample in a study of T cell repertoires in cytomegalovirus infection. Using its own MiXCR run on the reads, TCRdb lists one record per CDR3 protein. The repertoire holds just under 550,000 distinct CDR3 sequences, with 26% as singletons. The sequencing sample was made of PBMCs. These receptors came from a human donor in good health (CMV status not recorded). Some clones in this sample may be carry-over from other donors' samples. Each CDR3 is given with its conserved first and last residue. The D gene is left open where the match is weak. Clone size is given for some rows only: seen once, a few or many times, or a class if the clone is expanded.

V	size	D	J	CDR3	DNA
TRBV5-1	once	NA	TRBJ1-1	CASSLVIGLMFSNTEAFF	TGCGCCAGCAGCTTGGTTATCGGACTCATGTTCAGCAACACTGAAGCTTTCTTT
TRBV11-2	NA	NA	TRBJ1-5	CASSLASVNQPQHF	TGTGCCAGCAGCTTAGCCAGTGTCAATCAGCCCCAGCATTTT
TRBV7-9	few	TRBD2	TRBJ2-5	CASSSPGLAGPQETQYF	TGTGCCAGCAGCTCCCCTGGACTAGCGGGACCCCAAGAGACCCAGTACTTC
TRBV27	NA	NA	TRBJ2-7	CASRGGSSNLGDYEQYF	TGTGCCAGCAGGGGAGGTAGCTCGAACTTGGGGGACTACGAGCAGTACTTC
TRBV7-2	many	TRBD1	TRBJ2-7	CASSLVWTGDYEQYF	TGTGCCAGCAGCTTAGTATGGACAGGGGACTACGAGCAGTACTTC
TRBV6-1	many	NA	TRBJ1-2	CASSEAWGGAYGYTF	TGTGCCAGCAGTGAAGCCTGGGGAGGAGCGTATGGCTACACCTTC
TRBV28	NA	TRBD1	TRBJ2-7	CASSVQQGAYFDEQYF	TGTGCCAGCAGTGTCCAACAGGGGGCTTATTTCGACGAGCAGTACTTC
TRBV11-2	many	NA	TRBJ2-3	CASSYRHVKPPDTQYF	TGTGCCAGCAGCTACCGACATGTCAAGCCCCCAGATACGCAGTATTTT
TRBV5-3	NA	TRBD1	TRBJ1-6	CASSHDRESYNSPLHF	TGTGCCAGCAGCCATGACAGGGAATCCTATAATTCACCCCTCCACTTT
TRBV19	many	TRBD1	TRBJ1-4	CASQPGQGEKLFF	TGTGCCAGTCAGCCGGGACAGGGAGAAAAACTGTTTTTT
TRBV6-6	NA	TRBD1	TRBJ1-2	CASSYPRAQGHYGYTF	TGTGCCAGCAGTTACCCGAGGGCACAGGGGCACTATGGCTACACCTTC
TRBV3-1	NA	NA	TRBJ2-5	CASRPLGGETQYF	TGTGCCAGCAGACCCTTGGGAGGTGAGACCCAGTACTTC
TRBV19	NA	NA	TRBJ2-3	CASSMFGSTDTQYF	TGTGCCAGTAGTATGTTCGGGAGCACAGATACGCAGTATTTT
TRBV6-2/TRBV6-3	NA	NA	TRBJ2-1	CASSYSAHRADNEQFF	TGTGCCAGCAGTTACTCAGCACACCGAGCGGACAATGAGCAGTTCTTC
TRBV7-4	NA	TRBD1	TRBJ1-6	CASSGHPVGTGGSPLHF	TGTGCCAGCAGCGGCCACCCGGTGGGGACAGGGGGTTCACCCCTCCACTTT
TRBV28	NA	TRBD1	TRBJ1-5	CASSFSQGQGNQPQHF	TGTGCCAGCAGTTTTTCACAGGGGCAGGGCAATCAGCCCCAGCATTTT
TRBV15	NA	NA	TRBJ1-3	CATSRDLSGAGNTIYF	TGTGCCACCAGCAGAGATCTCTCGGGGGCTGGAAACACCATATATTTT
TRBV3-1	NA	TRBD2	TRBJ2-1	CASSQPGLAGVEQFF	TGTGCCAGCAGCCAACCGGGACTAGCGGGAGTTGAGCAGTTCTTC
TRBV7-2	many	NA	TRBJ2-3	CASSGGAGDTDTQYF	TGTGCCAGCAGCGGGGGCGCCGGGGACACAGATACGCAGTATTTT
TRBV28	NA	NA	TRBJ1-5	CASRGLWATNQPQHF	TGTGCCAGCAGGGGGTTGTGGGCTACCAATCAGCCCCAGCATTTT
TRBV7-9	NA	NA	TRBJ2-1	CARGTTEEQFF	TGTGCCAGGGGGACAACGGAGGAGCAGTTCTTC
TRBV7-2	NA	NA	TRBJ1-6	CASSLSGLQGNSPLHF	TGTGCCAGCAGCTTAAGTGGTTTACAGGGCAATTCACCCCTCCACTTT
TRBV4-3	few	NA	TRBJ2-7	CASSQDTQNSYEQYF	TGCGCCAGCAGCCAAGATACGCAGAACTCCTACGAGCAGTACTTC
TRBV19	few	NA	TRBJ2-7	CASLGDEQYF	TGTGCCAGTTTAGGGGACGAGCAGTACTTC
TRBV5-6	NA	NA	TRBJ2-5	CASTTARGGETQYF	TGTGCCAGCACCACGGCGCGGGGTGGAGAGACCCAGTACTTC
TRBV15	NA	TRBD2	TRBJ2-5	CATRLGVAGGVETQYF	TGTGCCACCAGACTGGGAGTAGCGGGAGGAGTAGAGACCCAGTACTTC
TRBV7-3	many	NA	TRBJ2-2	CASSLMRRDRAGELFF	TGTGCCAGCAGCTTAATGCGCAGGGACCGCGCCGGGGAGCTGTTTTTT
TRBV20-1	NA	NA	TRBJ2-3	CSARRELGTDTQYF	TGCAGTGCTAGGAGGGAACTTGGCACAGATACGCAGTATTTT
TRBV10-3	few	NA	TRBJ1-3	CAISDGGGLDSGNTIYF	TGTGCCATCAGTGATGGGGGGGGGCTCGACTCTGGAAACACCATATATTTT
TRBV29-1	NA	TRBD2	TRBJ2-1	CSAPTSGTRAYNEQFF	TGCAGCGCCCCGACTAGCGGGACACGAGCCTACAATGAGCAGTTCTTC
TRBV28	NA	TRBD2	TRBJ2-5	CASSTPWTSGSETQYF	TGTGCCAGCAGTACGCCCTGGACTAGCGGGAGTGAGACCCAGTACTTC
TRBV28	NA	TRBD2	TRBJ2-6	CASSFGAGGSGANVLTF	TGTGCCAGCAGTTTTGGAGCGGGAGGTTCAGGGGCCAACGTCCTGACTTTC
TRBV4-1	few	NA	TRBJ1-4	CASSQDQKLFF	TGCGCCAGCAGCCAAGACCAGAAACTGTTTTTT
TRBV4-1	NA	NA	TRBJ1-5	CASSQDQGQPQHF	TGCGCCAGCAGCCAAGATCAGGGTCAGCCCCAGCATTTT
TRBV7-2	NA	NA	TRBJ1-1	CASSHIGDATEAFF	TGTGCCAGCAGCCACATTGGGGACGCCACTGAAGCTTTCTTT
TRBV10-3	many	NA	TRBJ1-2	CAISEFSGQGISGYTF	TGTGCCATCAGTGAATTTTCGGGACAAGGGATATCGGGCTACACCTTC
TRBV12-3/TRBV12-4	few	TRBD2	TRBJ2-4	CASSQTSGIVGKNIQYF	TGTGCCAGCAGCCAAACTAGCGGGATAGTTGGCAAAAACATTCAGTACTTC
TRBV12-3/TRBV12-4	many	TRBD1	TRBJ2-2	CASSPRTGGEDTGELFF	TGTGCCAGCAGCCCTAGGACAGGGGGCGAGGACACCGGGGAGCTGTTTTTT
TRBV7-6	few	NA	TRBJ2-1	CASSSPVGASVDEQFF	TGTGCCAGCAGCTCTCCCGTGGGGGCTAGCGTTGATGAGCAGTTCTTC
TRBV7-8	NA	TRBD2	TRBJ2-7	CASSPIAGGRGEQYF	TGTGCCAGCAGCCCCATAGCGGGAGGGCGTGGCGAGCAGTACTTC
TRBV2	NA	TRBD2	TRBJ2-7	CASSRDYTANYEQYF	TGTGCCAGCAGTCGGGACTATACGGCGAACTACGAGCAGTACTTC